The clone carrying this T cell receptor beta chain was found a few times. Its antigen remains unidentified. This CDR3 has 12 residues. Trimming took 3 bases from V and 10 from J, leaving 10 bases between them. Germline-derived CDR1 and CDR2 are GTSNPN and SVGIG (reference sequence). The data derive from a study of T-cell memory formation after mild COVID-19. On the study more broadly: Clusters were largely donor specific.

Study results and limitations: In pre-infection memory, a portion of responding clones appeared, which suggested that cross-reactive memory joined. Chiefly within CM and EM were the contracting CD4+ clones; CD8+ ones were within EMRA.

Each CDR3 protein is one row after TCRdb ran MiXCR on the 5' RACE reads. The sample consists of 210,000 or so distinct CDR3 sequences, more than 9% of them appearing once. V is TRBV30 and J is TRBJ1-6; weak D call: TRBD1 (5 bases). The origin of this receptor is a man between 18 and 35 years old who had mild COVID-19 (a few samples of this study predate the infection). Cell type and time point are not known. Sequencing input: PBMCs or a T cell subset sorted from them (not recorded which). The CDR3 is CAWSRDGSPLHF. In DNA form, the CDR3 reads TGTGCCTGGAGCAGGGATGGATCACCCCTCCACTTT.